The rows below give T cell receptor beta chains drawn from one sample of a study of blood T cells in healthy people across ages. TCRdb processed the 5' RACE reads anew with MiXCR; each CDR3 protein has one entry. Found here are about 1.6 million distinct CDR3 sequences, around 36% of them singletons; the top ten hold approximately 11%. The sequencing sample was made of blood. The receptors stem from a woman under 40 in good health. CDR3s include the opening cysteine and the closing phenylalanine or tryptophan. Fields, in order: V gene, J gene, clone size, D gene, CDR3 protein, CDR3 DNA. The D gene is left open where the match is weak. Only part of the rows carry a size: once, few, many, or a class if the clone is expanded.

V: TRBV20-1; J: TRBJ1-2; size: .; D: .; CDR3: CRPRREGGYTF; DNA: TGCAGGCCTAGACGAGAAGGTGGCTACACCTTC
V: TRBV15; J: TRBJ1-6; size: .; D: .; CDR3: CATSRGRGIGSPLHF; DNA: TGTGCCACCAGCAGAGGCAGGGGCATAGGTTCACCCCTCCACTTT
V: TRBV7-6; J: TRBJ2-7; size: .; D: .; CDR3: CASSLEPGHVSSYEQYF; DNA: TGTGCCAGCAGCTTGGAACCGGGACACGTGAGCTCCTACGAGCAGTACTTC
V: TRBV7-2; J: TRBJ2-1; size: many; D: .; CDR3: CASRLGHGDEQFF; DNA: TGTGCCAGCAGATTAGGCCATGGGGATGAGCAGTTCTTC
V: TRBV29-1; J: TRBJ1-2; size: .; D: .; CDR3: CSVEDFPGTNYGYTF; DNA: TGCAGCGTTGAAGATTTCCCAGGTACTAACTATGGCTACACCTTC
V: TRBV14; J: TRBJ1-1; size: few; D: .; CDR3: CASSPYYTEAFF; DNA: TGTGCCAGCAGCCCTTATTACACTGAAGCTTTCTTT
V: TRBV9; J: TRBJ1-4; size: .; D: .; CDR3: CASSPSEGLNEKLFF; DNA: TGTGCCAGCAGCCCTTCGGAAGGGCTGAATGAAAAACTGTTTTTT
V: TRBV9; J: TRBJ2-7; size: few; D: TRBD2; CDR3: CASSRGGTDSPSYEQYF; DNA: TGTGCCAGCAGCCGGGGAGGGACGGATTCGCCGTCCTACGAGCAGTACTTC
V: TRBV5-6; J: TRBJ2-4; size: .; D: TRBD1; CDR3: CASSLPSGGKQYF; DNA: TGTGCCAGCAGCTTGCCCTCAGGGGGCAAGCAGTACTTC
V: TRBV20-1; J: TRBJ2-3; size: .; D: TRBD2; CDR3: CSAPITSGVDTQYF; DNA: TGCAGTGCTCCGATCACTAGCGGAGTAGATACGCAGTATTTT
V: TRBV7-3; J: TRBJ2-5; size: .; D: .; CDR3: CASSSRTAGEQYF; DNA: TGTGCCAGCAGCTCCAGGACGGCCGGAGAGCAGTACTTC
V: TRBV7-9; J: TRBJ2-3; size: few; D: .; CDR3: CASSLIVFGSSTDTQYF; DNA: TGTGCCAGCAGCTTAATTGTTTTCGGGAGCAGCACAGATACGCAGTATTTT
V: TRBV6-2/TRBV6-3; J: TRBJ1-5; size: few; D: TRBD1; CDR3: CASTTGGRNQPQHF; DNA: TGTGCCAGTACGACAGGGGGACGCAATCAGCCCCAGCATTTT
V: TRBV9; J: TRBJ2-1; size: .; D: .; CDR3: CASGSFNEQLF; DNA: TGTGCCAGCGGGTCCTTTAATGAGCAGCTCTTC
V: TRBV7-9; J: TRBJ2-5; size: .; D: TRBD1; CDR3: CASSPPDRGIEETQYF; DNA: TGTGCCAGCAGCCCCCCTGACAGGGGGATCGAGGAGACCCAGTACTTC
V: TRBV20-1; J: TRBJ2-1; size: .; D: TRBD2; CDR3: CRVERLAPYNEQFF; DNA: TGCAGGGTAGAAAGACTAGCCCCCTACAATGAGCAGTTCTTC
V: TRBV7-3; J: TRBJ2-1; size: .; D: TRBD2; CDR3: CANSSYSGLAGGNEQFF; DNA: TGTGCCAACAGCTCCTACTCAGGACTAGCGGGAGGTAATGAGCAGTTCTTC
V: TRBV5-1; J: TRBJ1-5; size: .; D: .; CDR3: CASSGLSQPQHF; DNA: TGCGCCAGCAGTGGGTTGAGTCAGCCCCAGCATTTT
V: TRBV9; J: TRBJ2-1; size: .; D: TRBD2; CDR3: CASSVLLAGALNEQFF; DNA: TGTGCCAGCAGCGTACTCCTAGCGGGAGCTCTGAATGAGCAGTTCTTC
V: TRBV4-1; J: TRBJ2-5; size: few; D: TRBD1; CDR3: CASSLFWDRVGETQYF; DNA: TGCGCCAGCAGCCTTTTTTGGGACAGGGTTGGGGAGACCCAGTACTTC
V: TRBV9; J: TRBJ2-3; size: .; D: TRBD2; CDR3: CASSRRGGVSDTQYF; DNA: TGTGCCAGCAGTAGACGGGGGGGAGTCTCAGATACGCAGTATTTT
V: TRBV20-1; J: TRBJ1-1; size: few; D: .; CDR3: CSVARRIRGTEAFF; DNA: TGCAGTGTCGCACGACGGATTCGGGGCACTGAAGCTTTCTTT
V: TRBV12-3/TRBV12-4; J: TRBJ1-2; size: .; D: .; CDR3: CASSFEGQGYGYTF; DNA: TGTGCCAGCAGTTTCGAGGGGCAAGGCTATGGCTACACCTTC
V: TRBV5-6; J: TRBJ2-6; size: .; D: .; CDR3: CASSFRWGLDMSGANVLTF; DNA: TGTGCCAGCAGCTTTCGGTGGGGCCTAGATATGTCTGGGGCCAACGTCCTGACTTTC
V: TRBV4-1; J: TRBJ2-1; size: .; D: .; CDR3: CASSQDFVGGLTSYNERFF; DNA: TGCGCCAGCAGCCAAGATTTCGTAGGGGGACTAACCTCCTACAATGAGCGGTTCTTC
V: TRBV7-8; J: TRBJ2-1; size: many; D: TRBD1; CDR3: CASSLAGGQGYNEQFF; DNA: TGTGCCAGCAGCTTAGCGGGGGGACAGGGGTACAATGAGCAGTTCTTC
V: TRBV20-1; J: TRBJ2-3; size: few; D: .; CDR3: CSATKGGASTDTQYF; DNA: TGCAGTGCTACTAAGGGCGGGGCTAGCACAGATACGCAGTATTTT
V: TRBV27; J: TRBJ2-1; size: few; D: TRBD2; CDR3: CASSMLYPGTSGSYEQFF; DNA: TGTGCCAGCAGTATGCTCTACCCCGGGACTAGCGGGAGCTATGAGCAGTTCTTC
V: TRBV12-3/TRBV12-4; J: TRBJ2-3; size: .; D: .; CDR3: CASSFGAVSTDTQYF; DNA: TGTGCCAGCAGTTTTGGAGCGGTAAGCACAGATACGCAGTATTTT
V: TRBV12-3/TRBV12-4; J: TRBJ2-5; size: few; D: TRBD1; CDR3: CASRFGQGRTQYF; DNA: TGTGCCAGCAGGTTCGGACAGGGGAGGACCCAGTACTTC
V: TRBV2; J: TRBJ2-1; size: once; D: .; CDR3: CASRTPPSVQYNEQFF; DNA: TGTGCCAGCCGGACTCCTCCTAGCGTACAATATAATGAGCAGTTCTTC
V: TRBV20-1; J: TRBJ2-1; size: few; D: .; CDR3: CSAAGYSSYNEQFF; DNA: TGCAGTGCTGCGGGTTATAGCTCCTACAATGAGCAGTTCTTC
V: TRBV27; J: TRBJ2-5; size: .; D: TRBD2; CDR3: CASSGKREGPETQYF; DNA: TGTGCCAGCAGCGGCAAGCGGGAGGGCCCCGAGACCCAGTACTTC
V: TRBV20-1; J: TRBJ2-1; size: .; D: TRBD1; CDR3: CSARDRAAYEQFF; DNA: TGCAGTGCTAGGGACAGGGCCGCCTACGAGCAGTTCTTC